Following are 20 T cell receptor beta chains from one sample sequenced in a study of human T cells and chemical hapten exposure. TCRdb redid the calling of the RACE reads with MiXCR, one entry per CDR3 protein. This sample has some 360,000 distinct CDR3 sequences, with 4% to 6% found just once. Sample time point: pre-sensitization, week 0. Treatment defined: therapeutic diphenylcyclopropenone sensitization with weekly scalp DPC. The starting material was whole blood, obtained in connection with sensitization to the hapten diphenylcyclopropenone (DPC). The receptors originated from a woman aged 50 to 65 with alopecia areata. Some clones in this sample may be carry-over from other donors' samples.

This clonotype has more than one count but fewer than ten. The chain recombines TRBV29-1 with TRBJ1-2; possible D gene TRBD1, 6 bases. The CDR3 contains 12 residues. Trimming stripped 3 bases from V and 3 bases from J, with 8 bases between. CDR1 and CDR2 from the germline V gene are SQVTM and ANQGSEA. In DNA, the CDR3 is TGCAGCGTTGAGCGGACAGACTATGGCTACACCTTC. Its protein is CSVERTDYGYTF.

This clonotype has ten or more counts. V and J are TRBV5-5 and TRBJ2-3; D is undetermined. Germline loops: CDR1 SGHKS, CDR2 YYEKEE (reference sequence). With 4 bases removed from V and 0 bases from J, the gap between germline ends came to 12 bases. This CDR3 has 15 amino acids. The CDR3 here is CASSLRPSSTDTQYF. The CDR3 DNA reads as TGTGCCAGCAGCCTAAGACCCTCAAGCACAGATACGCAGTATTTT.

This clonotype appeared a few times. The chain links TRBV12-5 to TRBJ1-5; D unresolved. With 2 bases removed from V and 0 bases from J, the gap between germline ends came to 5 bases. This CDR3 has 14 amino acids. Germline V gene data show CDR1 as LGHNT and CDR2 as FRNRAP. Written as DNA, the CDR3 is TGTGCTAGTGGTTTGTCCGGTAGCAATCAGCCCCAGCATTTT. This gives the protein CASGLSGSNQPQHF.

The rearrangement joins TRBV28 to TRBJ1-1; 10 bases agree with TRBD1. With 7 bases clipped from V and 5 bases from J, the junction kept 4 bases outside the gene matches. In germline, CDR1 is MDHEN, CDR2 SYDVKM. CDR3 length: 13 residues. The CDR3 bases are TGTGCCAGCAAACGGACAGGGGGGACTGAAGCTTTCTTT. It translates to CASKRTGGTEAFF.

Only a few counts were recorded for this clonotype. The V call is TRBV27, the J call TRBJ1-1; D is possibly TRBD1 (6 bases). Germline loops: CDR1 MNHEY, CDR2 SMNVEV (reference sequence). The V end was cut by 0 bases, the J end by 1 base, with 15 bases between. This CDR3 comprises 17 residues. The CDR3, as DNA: TGTGCCAGCAGTTTATCGTCAGGGGAGTGGACGAACACTGAAGCTTTCTTT. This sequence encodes CASSLSSGEWTNTEAFF.

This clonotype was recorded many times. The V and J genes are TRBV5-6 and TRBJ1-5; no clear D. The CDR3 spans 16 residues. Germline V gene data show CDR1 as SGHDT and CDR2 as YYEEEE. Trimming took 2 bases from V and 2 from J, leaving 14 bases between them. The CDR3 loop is CASSFFVGGGNQPQHF. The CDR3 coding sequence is TGTGCCAGCAGCTTTTTCGTGGGTGGAGGCAATCAGCCCCAGCATTTT.

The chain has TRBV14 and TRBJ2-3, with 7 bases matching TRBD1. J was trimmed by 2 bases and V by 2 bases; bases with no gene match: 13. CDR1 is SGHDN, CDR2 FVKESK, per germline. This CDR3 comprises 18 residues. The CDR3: CASSQPNDQTGNTDTQYF. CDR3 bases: TGTGCCAGCAGCCAACCAAACGATCAGACAGGGAACACAGATACGCAGTATTTT.

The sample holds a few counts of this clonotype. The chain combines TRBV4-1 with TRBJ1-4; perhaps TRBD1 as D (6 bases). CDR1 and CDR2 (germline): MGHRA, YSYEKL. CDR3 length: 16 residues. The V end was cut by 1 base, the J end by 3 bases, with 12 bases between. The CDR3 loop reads CASSQVQGKANEKLFF. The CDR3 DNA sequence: TGCGCCAGCAGCCAAGTTCAGGGGAAGGCTAATGAAAAACTGTTTTTT.

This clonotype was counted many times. In DNA, the CDR3 is TGTGCCAGCCAAACAGGGGCTAGCACCGGGGAGCTGTTTTTT. Its translation: CASQTGASTGELFF. The chain recombines TRBV28 with TRBJ2-2; 7 positions agree with TRBD1. The germline gives CDR1 MDHEN, CDR2 SYDVKM. This CDR3 comprises 14 residues. V lost 8 bases, J lost 4 bases, and 7 bases stayed unmatched.

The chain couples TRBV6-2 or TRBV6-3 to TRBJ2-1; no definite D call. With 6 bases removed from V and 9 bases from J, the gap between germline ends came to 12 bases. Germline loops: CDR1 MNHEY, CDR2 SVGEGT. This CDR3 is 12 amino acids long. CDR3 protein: CASSPRAFEQFF. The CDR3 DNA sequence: TGTGCCAGCAGCCCCCGAGCCTTTGAGCAGTTCTTC.

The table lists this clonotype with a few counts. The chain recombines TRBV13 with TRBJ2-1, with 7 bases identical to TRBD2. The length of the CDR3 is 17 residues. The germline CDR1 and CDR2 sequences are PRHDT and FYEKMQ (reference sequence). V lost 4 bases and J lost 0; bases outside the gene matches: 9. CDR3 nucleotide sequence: TGTGCCAGCAGCTCCATGGGAGGGGCGAGCTCCTACAATGAGCAGTTCTTC. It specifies CASSSMGGASSYNEQFF.

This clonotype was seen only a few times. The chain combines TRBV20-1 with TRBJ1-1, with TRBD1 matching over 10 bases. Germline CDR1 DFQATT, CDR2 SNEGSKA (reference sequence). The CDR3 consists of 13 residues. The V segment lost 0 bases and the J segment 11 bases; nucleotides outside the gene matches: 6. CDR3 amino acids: CSARDRGQGRAFF. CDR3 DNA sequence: TGCAGTGCTAGAGATAGGGGACAGGGGAGGGCTTTCTTT.

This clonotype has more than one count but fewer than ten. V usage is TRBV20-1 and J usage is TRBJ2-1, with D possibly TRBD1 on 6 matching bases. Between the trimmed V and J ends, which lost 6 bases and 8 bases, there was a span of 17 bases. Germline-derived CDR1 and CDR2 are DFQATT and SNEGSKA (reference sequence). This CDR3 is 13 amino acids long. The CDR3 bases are TGCAGTGCCTGGGGGCAGGGGAGCGATGAGCAGTTCTTC. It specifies CSAWGQGSDEQFF.

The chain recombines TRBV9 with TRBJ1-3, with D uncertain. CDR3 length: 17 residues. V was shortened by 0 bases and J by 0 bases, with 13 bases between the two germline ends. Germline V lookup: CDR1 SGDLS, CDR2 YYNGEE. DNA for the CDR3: TGTGCCAGCAGCGTAGTAGAGGTACCGAGCTCTGGAAACACCATATATTTT. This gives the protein CASSVVEVPSSGNTIYF. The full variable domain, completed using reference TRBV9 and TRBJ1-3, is DSGVTQTPKHLITATGQRVTLRCSPRSGDLSVYWYQQSLDQGLQFLIQYYNGEERAKGNILERFSAQQFPDLHSELNLSSLELGDSALYFCASSVVEVPSSGNTIYFGEGSWLTVV.

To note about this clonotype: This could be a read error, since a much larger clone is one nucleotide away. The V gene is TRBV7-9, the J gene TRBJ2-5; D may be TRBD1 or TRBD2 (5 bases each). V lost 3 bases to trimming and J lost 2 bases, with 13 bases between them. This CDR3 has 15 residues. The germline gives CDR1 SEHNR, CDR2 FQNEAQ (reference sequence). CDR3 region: CASSFRDPRQETQYF. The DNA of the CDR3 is TGTGCCAGCAGCTTCCGGGACCCCCGGCAAGAGACCCAGTACTTC. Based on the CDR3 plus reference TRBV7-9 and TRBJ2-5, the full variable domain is DTGVSQNPRHKITKRGQNVTFRCDPISEHNRLYWYRQTLGQGPEFLTYFQNEAQLEKSRLLSDRFSAERPKGSFSTLEIQRTEQGDSAMYLCASSFRDPRQETQYFGPGTRLLVL.

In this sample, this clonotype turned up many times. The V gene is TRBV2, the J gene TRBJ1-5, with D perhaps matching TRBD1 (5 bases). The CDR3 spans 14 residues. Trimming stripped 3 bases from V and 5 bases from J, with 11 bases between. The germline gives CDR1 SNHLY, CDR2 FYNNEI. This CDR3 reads CASSDGRDYQPQHF. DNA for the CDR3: TGTGCCAGCAGTGATGGCAGGGATTATCAGCCCCAGCATTTT.

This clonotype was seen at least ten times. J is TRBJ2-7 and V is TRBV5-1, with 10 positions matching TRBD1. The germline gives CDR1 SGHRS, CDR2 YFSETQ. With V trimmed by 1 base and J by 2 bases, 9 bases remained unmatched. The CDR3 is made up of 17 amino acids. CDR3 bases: TGCGCCAGCAGCTTGCTTTCCCCGGGACAGGGGCCCTACGAGCAGTACTTC. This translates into CASSLLSPGQGPYEQYF.

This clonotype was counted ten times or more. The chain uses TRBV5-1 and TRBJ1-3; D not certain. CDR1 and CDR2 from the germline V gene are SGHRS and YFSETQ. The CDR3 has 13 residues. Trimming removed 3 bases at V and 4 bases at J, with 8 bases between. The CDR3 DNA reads TGCGCCAGCAGCTCGGACGGCGGAAACACCATATATTTT. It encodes CASSSDGGNTIYF.

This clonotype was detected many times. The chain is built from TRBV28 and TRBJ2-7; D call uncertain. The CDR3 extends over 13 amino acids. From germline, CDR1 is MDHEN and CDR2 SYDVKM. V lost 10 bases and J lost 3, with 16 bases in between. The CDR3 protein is CATRWYAHYEQYF. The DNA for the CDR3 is TGTGCCACCCGTTGGTACGCCCACTACGAGCAGTACTTC.

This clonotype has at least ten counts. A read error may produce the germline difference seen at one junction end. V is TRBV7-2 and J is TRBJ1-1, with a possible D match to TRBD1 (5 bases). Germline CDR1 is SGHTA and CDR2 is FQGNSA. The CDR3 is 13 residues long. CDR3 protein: CASSRDVNTEAFF. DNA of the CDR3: TGTGCCAGCAGCAGGGACGTGAATACTGAAGCTTTCTTT.